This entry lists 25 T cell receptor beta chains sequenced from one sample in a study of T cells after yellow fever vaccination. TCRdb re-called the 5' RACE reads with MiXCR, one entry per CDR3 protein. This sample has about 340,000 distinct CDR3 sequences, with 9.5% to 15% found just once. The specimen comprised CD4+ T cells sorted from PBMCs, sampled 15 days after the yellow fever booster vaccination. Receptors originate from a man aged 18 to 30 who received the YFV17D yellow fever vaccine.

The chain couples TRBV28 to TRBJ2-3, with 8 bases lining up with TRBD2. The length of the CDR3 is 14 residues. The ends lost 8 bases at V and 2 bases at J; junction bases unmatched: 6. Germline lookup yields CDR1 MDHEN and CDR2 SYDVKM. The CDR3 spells CASGARGVTDTQYF. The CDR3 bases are TGTGCCAGCGGGGCGCGGGGGGTCACAGATACGCAGTATTTT. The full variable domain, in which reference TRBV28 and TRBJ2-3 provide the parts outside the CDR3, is DVKVTQSSRYLVKRTGEKVFLECVQDMDHENMFWYRQDPGLGLRLIYFSYDVKMKEKGDIPEGYSVSREKKERFSLILESASTNQTSMYLCASGARGVTDTQYFGPGTRLTVL.

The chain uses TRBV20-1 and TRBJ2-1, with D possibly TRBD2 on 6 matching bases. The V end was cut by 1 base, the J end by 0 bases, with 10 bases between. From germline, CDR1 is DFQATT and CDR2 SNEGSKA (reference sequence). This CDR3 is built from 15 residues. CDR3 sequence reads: CSARGTTSSYNEQFF. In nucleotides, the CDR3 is TGCAGTGCTAGAGGGACTACGAGCTCCTACAATGAGCAGTTCTTC.

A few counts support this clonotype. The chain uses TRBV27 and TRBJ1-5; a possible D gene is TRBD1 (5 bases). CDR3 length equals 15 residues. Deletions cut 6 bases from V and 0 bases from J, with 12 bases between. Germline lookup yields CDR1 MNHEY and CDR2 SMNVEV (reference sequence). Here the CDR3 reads CASSMGPYSNQPQHF. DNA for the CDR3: TGTGCCAGCAGCATGGGACCTTATAGCAATCAGCCCCAGCATTTT.

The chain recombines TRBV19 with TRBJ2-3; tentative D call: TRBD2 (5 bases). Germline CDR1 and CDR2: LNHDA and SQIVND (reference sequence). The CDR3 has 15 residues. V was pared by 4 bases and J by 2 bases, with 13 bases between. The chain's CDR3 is CASSKRLDFTDTQYF. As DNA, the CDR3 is TGTGCCAGTAGTAAGCGGCTAGACTTCACAGATACGCAGTATTTT.

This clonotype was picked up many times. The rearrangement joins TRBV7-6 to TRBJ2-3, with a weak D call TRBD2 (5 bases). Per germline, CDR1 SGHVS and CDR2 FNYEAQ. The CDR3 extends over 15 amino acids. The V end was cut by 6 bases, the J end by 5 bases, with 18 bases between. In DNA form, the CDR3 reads TGTGCCAGCAGTCCCACTAGGGCCTCAGGAGATACGCAGTATTTT. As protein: CASSPTRASGDTQYF.

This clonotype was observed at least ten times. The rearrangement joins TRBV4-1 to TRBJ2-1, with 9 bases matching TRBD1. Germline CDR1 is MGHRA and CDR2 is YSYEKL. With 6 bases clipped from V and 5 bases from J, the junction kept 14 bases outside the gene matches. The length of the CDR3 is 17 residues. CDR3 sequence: CASRPAGRGQGHNEQFF. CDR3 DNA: TGCGCCAGCAGGCCTGCTGGGAGGGGACAGGGACACAATGAGCAGTTCTTC.

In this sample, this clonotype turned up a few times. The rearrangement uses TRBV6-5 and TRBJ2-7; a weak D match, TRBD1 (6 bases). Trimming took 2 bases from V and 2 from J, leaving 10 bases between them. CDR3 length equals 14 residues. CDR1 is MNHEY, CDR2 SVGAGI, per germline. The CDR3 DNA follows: TGTGCCAGCAGTTACACAACAGGGACCTACGAGCAGTACTTC. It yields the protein CASSYTTGTYEQYF.

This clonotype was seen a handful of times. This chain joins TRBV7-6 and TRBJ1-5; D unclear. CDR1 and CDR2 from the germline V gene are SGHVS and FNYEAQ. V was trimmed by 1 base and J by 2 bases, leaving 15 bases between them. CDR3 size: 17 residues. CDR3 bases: TGTGCCAGCAGCTTAGGCGGAGGTCGGAGGGGCAATCAGCCCCAGCATTTT. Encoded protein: CASSLGGGRRGNQPQHF.

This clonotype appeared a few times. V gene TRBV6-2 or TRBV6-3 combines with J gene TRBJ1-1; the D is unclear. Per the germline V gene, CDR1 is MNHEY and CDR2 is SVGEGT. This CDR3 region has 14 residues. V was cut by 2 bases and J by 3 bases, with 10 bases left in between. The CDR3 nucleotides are TGTGCCAGCAGTTACCCGTCGAAGCACACTGAAGCTTTCTTT. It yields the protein CASSYPSKHTEAFF.

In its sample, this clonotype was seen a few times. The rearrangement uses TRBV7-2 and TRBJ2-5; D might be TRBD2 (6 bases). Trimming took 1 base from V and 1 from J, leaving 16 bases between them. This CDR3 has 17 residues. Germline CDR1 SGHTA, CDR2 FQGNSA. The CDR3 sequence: CASSLVRGVGGQETQYF. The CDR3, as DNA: TGTGCCAGCAGCTTAGTCAGAGGGGTCGGGGGCCAAGAGACCCAGTACTTC.

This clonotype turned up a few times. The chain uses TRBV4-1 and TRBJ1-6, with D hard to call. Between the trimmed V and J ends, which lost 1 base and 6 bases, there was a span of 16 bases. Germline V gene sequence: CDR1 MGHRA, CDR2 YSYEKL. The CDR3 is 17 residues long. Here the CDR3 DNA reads TGCGCCAGCAGCCAAGGAAAGGGTTTACAACCTAATTCACCCCTCCACTTT. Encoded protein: CASSQGKGLQPNSPLHF.

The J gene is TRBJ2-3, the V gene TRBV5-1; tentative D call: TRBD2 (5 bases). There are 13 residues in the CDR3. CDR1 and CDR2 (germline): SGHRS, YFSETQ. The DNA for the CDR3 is TGCGCTGGGTCTACTAGTGGGGCAGATACGCAGTATTTT. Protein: CAGSTSGADTQYF.

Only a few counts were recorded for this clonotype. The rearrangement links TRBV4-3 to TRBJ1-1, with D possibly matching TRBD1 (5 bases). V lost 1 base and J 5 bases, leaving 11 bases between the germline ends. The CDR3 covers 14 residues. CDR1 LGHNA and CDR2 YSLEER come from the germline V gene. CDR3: CASSQGGLKTEAFF. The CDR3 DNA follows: TGCGCCAGCAGCCAAGGGGGCCTTAAGACTGAAGCTTTCTTT.

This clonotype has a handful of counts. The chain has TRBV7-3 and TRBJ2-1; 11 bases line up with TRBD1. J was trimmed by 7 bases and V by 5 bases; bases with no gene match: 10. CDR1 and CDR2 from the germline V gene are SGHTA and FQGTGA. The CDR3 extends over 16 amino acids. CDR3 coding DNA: TGTGCCAGCAGCGCCACCGGGACAGGGGGGAGGAATGAGCAGTTCTTC. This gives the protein CASSATGTGGRNEQFF.

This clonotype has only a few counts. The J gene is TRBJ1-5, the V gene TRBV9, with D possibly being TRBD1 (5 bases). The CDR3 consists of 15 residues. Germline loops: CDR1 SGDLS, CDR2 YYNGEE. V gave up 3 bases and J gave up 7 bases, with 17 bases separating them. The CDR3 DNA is TGTGCCAGCAGCGCCCGGGGGAGAGAAGGACAGCCCCAGCATTTT. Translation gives CASSARGREGQPQHF.

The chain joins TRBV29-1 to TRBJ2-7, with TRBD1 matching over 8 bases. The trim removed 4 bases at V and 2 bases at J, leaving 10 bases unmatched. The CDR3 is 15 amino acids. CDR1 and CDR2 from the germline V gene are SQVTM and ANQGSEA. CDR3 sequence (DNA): TGCAGCGTTGGCCTTCTGAGGACAGGGACCTACGAGCAGTACTTC. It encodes CSVGLLRTGTYEQYF.

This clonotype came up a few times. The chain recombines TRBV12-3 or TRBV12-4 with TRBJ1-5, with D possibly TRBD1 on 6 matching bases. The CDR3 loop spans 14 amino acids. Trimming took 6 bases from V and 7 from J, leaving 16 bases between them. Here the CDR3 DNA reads TGTGCCAGCAGCCTCGGACAGATCCGACAGCCCCAGCATTTT. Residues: CASSLGQIRQPQHF.

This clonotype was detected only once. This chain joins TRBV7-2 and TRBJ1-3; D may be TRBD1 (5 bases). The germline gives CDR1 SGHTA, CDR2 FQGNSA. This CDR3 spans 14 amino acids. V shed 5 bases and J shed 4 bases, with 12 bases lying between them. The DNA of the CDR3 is TGTGCCAGCAGCGAGACAGCAGCCGGAAACACCATATATTTT. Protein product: CASSETAAGNTIYF.

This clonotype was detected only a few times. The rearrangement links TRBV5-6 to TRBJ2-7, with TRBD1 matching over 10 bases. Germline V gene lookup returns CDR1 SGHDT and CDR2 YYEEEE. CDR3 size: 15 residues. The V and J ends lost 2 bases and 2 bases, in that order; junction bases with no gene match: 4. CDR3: CASSLGQGVTYEQYF. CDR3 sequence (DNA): TGTGCCAGCAGCTTAGGACAGGGGGTCACCTACGAGCAGTACTTC.

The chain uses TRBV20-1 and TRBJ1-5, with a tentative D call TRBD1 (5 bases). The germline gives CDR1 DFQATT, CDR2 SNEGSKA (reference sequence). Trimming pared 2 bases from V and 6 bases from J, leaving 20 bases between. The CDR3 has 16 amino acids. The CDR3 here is CSARPTGTGGGQPQHF. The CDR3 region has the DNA TGCAGTGCTAGACCCACCGGGACCGGAGGAGGTCAGCCCCAGCATTTT.

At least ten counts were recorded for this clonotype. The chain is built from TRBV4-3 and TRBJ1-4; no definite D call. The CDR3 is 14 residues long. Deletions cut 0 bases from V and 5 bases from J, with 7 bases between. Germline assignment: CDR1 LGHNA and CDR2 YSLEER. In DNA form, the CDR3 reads TGCGCCAGCAGCCAAGACCGAGGGAATGAAAAACTGTTTTTT. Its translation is CASSQDRGNEKLFF.

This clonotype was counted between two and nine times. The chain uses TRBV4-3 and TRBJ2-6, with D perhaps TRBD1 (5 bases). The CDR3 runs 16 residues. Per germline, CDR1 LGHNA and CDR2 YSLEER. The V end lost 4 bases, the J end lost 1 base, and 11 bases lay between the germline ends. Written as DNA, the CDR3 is TGCGCCAGCAGCCCGTGGTCAGGGTCTGGGGCCAACGTCCTGACTTTC. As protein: CASSPWSGSGANVLTF.

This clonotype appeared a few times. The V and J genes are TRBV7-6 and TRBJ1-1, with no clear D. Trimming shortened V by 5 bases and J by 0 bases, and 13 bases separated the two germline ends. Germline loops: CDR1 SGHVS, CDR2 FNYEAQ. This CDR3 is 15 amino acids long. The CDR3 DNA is TGTGCCAGCAGCAGACGATCAGCCCTGAACACTGAAGCTTTCTTT. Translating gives CASSRRSALNTEAFF.

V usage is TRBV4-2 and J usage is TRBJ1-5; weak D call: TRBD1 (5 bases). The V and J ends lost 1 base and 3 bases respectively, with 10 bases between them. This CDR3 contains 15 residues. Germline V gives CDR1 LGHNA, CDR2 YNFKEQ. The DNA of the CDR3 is TGTGCCAGCAGCCAAGGGGACGCCGACAATCAGCCCCAGCATTTT. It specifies CASSQGDADNQPQHF.

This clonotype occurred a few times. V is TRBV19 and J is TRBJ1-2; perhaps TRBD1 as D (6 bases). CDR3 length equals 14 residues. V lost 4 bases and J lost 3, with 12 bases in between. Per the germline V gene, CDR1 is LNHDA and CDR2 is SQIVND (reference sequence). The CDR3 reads CASSNQGQYYGYTF. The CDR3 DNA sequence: TGTGCCAGTAGTAATCAAGGACAGTACTATGGCTACACCTTC.